The 27 T cell receptor beta chains presented below share a single source sample, sequenced in a study of beta chain features in type 1 diabetes. The authors reverse transcribed all of the isolated RNA, so sequencing captured expressed TCRB transcripts. TCRdb keeps only in-frame clones here, not all; method: immunoSEQ multiplex PCR. The sample includes hundreds of thousands of clones, around 13% of them seen just once. Sequencing was done on a sample of naive CD4+ T cells from blood. The receptors come from a young man in good health.

This sequence joins TRBV5-1 and TRBJ2-1, with 10 bases identical to TRBD2. The CDR3 has 16 amino acids. Unmatched junction bases numbered 2, after V lost 0 bases and J lost 2 bases. Per the germline V gene, CDR1 is SGHRS and CDR2 is YFSETQ. The CDR3 here is CASSLETSGPYNEQFF. Here the CDR3 DNA reads TGCGCCAGCAGCTTGGAGACTAGCGGGCCCTACAATGAGCAGTTCTTC.

The V and J genes are TRBV11-1 and TRBJ1-5; weak D call: TRBD1 (6 bases). CDR3 length: 14 residues. Trimming shortened V by 5 bases and J by 4 bases, and 12 bases separated the two germline ends. CDR1 is SGHAT and CDR2 is FQDESV in the germline V gene (reference sequence). The CDR3 reads CASSRTATNQPQHF. The CDR3 DNA follows: TGTGCCAGCAGCCGGACAGCTACTAATCAGCCCCAGCATTTT.

This clone was counted only a few times. The CDR3 is CASALSLSADTQYF. CDR3 DNA sequence: TGTGCCAGCGCTTTATCGCTGAGCGCAGATACGCAGTATTTT. The chain links TRBV7-9 to TRBJ2-3, with D unresolved. The length of the CDR3 is 14 residues. CDR1 is SEHNR and CDR2 is FQNEAQ in the germline V gene (reference sequence). Trimming pared 8 bases from V and 4 bases from J, leaving 16 bases between.

V usage is TRBV27 and J usage is TRBJ2-3, with 14 bases aligning to TRBD2. Germline V gives CDR1 MNHEY, CDR2 SMNVEV (reference sequence). The J segment lost 1 base and the V segment lost 5 bases, leaving 2 bases of the junction unmatched. This CDR3 comprises 16 residues. The DNA for the CDR3 is TGTGCCAGCAGTCCGACTAGCGGGAGGGGCACAGATACGCAGTATTTT. Its translation is CASSPTSGRGTDTQYF.

This clone was picked up a small number of times. The V and J genes are TRBV5-1 and TRBJ1-2, with a possible D match to TRBD1 (5 bases). CDR1 is SGHRS and CDR2 is YFSETQ in the germline V gene. The CDR3 extends over 13 amino acids. The V end lost 0 bases, the J end lost 8 bases, and 11 bases lay between the germline ends. CDR3 protein: CASSLERGGGYTF. The CDR3 DNA follows: TGCGCCAGCAGCTTGGAGAGGGGAGGAGGCTACACCTTC.

The rearrangement links TRBV5-6 to TRBJ2-7; possible D gene TRBD1, 5 bases. The V gene's germline CDR1 is SGHDT and CDR2 YYEEEE. V was pared by 4 bases and J by 0 bases, with 14 bases between. CDR3 length equals 15 residues. CDR3 protein: CASSTDPRDSYEQYF. CDR3 coding DNA: TGTGCCAGCAGCACGGACCCCAGGGACTCCTACGAGCAGTACTTC.

This clone has only a few counts. The rearrangement links TRBV7-2 to TRBJ2-5; possible D gene TRBD1, 5 bases. Germline CDR1 is SGHTA and CDR2 is FQGNSA. The CDR3 covers 13 residues. Trimming left V 3 bases short and J 4 bases short, with 9 bases between. CDR3 residues: CASSLAGLETQYF. CDR3 coding DNA: TGTGCCAGCAGCTTGGCAGGGTTAGAGACCCAGTACTTC. Together with reference TRBV7-2 and TRBJ2-5, the CDR3 gives the full variable domain: GAGVSQSPSNKVTEKGKDVELRCDPISGHTALYWYRQSLGQGLEFLIYFQGNSAPDKSGLPSDRFSAERTGGSVSTLTIQRTQQEDSAVYLCASSLAGLETQYFGPGTRLLVL.

Written as DNA, the CDR3 is TGTGCCAGCGCTAGATTGGACAGGGCGAATCAGCCCCAGCATTTT. It yields the protein CASARLDRANQPQHF. The chain links TRBV28 to TRBJ1-5; 8 positions agree with TRBD1. Per the germline V gene, CDR1 is MDHEN and CDR2 is SYDVKM. V lost 8 bases to trimming and J lost 4 bases; unmatched junction nucleotides: 10. The CDR3 contains 15 residues.

The J gene is TRBJ2-7, the V gene TRBV2; 7 nucleotides align to TRBD1. The germline V gene has CDR1 SNHLY and CDR2 FYNNEI. With 5 bases clipped from V and 6 bases from J, the junction kept 13 bases outside the gene matches. This CDR3 contains 15 residues. The CDR3 nucleotides read TGTGCCAGCAGTCCTCCGACAGGGTGGGGTGGCGAGCAGTACTTC. Its protein product is CASSPPTGWGGEQYF.

This clone has only a few counts. V and J are TRBV6-5 and TRBJ2-6; D ambiguous. This CDR3 spans 13 amino acids. The V gene's germline CDR1 is MNHEY and CDR2 SVGAGI. The V end lost 10 bases, the J end lost 0 bases, and 7 bases lay between the germline ends. As DNA, the CDR3 is TGTGCCATCGGAGTCTCTGGGGCCAACGTCCTGACTTTC. It specifies CAIGVSGANVLTF.

This clone was detected a few times. The rearrangement joins TRBV9 to TRBJ2-2; perhaps TRBD2 as D (5 bases). In germline, CDR1 is SGDLS, CDR2 YYNGEE. Deletions cut 1 base from V and 2 bases from J, with 9 bases between. This CDR3 has 15 amino acids. This CDR3 reads CASSVLGSNTGELFF. In nucleotides, the CDR3 is TGTGCCAGCAGCGTACTGGGGAGCAACACCGGGGAGCTGTTTTTT.

The chain is built from TRBV5-8 and TRBJ2-5, with D possibly TRBD1 on 6 matching bases. This CDR3 is 14 amino acids long. The germline V gene has CDR1 SGHTS and CDR2 YDEGEE. Deletions cut 2 bases from V and 1 base from J, with 9 bases between. The CDR3 loop reads CASSFVQGQETQYF. The CDR3 DNA is TGTGCCAGCAGCTTTGTACAGGGCCAAGAGACCCAGTACTTC.

V and J are TRBV5-1 and TRBJ1-2, with TRBD1 matching over 8 bases. Germline V gene data show CDR1 as SGHRS and CDR2 as YFSETQ. V trimming: 3 bases; J trimming: 4 bases; junction bases outside the gene matches: 5. CDR3 length: 14 residues. CDR3: CASSSDRGGYGYTF. The CDR3, as DNA: TGCGCCAGCAGCTCCGACAGGGGCGGCTATGGCTACACCTTC.

CDR3 nucleotide sequence: TGTGCCACCGGACAGGGGGCGCACTACGAGCAGTACTTC. Its translation is CATGQGAHYEQYF. This chain joins TRBV19 and TRBJ2-7; 11 nucleotides line up with TRBD1. The germline gives CDR1 LNHDA, CDR2 SQIVND (reference sequence). This CDR3 is 13 amino acids long. Unmatched junction bases numbered 5, after V lost 10 bases and J lost 3 bases.

In this sample, this clone turned up a few times. The gene calls are TRBV28 and TRBJ1-6; 9 bases are a match to TRBD1. CDR1 and CDR2 from the germline V gene are MDHEN and SYDVKM. The CDR3 has 13 amino acids. V shed 6 bases, J shed 12 bases, and the junction held 6 bases outside the gene matches. CDR3 in amino acids: CASRWDRVRPLHF. CDR3 nucleotides: TGTGCCAGCAGATGGGACAGGGTACGACCCCTCCACTTT.

This clone was counted between two and nine times. The chain carries TRBV30 and TRBJ1-6; the match to TRBD1 covers 8 bases. CDR3 size: 13 residues. Losses at the gene ends were 8 bases for V and 6 bases for J; bases not matched to a gene: 6. The germline gives CDR1 GTSNPN, CDR2 SVGIG (reference sequence). In DNA form, the CDR3 reads TGTGCCGTAACCACAGGGGGTAATTCACCCCTCCACTTT. Translation gives CAVTTGGNSPLHF. The full variable domain, rest sourced from reference TRBV30 and TRBJ1-6, is SQTIHQWPATLVQPVGSPLSLECTVEGTSNPNLYWYRQAAGRGLQLLFYSVGIGQISSEVPQNLSASRPQDRQFILSSKKLLLSDSGFYLCAVTTGGNSPLHFGNGTRLTVT.

This chain joins TRBV7-8 and TRBJ2-5; 9 bases line up with TRBD2. The CDR3 consists of 19 residues. Germline CDR1 and CDR2: SGHVS and FQNEAQ. The V gene end was trimmed by 3 bases and the J gene end by 4 bases; junction bases not matched to a gene: 18. The CDR3 protein is CASSFPRVPGLASAETQYF. The CDR3 DNA sequence: TGTGCCAGCAGCTTTCCCCGCGTACCGGGACTAGCTTCGGCAGAGACCCAGTACTTC.

V gene TRBV19 combines with J gene TRBJ2-1, with 7 bases fitting TRBD1. The V gene's germline CDR1 is LNHDA and CDR2 SQIVND (reference sequence). The CDR3 is 16 amino acids. The V and J ends lost 2 bases and 3 bases, in that order; junction bases with no gene match: 7. CDR3 bases: TGTGCCAGTAGTATAAGGGGGCAGATCGACTACAATGAGCAGTTCTTC. Translation: CASSIRGQIDYNEQFF.

This clone has more than one count but fewer than ten. The chain couples TRBV5-1 to TRBJ2-1; 11 bases align to TRBD2. V lost 3 bases, J lost 6 bases, and 8 bases stayed unmatched. The CDR3 is 16 residues long. Germline CDR1 and CDR2: SGHRS and YFSETQ. The CDR3 nucleotides read TGCGCCAGCAGCTCGGGCGGGGGACTAGCGGTCAATGAGCAGTTCTTC. As protein: CASSSGGGLAVNEQFF.

CDR3 sequence (DNA): TGTGCCAGCAGCGACGGGTTTCCGGGCACTGAAGCTTTCTTT. This codes for CASSDGFPGTEAFF. This chain uses TRBV5-4 with TRBJ1-1; D uncertain. Germline assignment: CDR1 SGHNT and CDR2 YYREEE (reference sequence). The CDR3 totals 14 residues. Trimming removed 4 bases from V and 4 bases from J, with 14 bases in between.

The chain has TRBV19 and TRBJ2-3; possibly TRBD1 for D (6 bases). The CDR3 runs to 14 residues. Germline lookup yields CDR1 LNHDA and CDR2 SQIVND (reference sequence). V lost 5 bases to trimming and J lost 7 bases, with 16 bases between them. CDR3 sequence reads: CASSADSFTYTQYF. The DNA of the CDR3 is TGTGCCAGTAGTGCGGACAGCTTCACCTATACGCAGTATTTT.

This clone was counted a few times. The chain has TRBV28 and TRBJ2-7; 8 nucleotides line up with TRBD1. Germline V CDR1 and CDR2: MDHEN, SYDVKM. V shed 4 bases, J shed 4 bases, and the junction held 9 bases outside the gene matches. The CDR3 totals 15 residues. The CDR3 DNA is TGTGCCAGCAGTTCACCGGACAGGGAAACTTACGAGCAGTACTTC. This encodes CASSSPDRETYEQYF.

This clone was counted between two and nine times. The same CDR3 arises from other DNA sequences in this sample as well. The V call is TRBV7-2, the J call TRBJ1-5, with D perhaps TRBD1 (6 bases). CDR1 SGHTA and CDR2 FQGNSA come from the germline V gene. This CDR3 has 13 residues. V gave up 2 bases and J gave up 4 bases, with 6 bases separating them. The DNA for the CDR3 is TGTGCCAGCAGCTTACAGGGGAATCAGCCCCAGCATTTT. It yields the protein CASSLQGNQPQHF.

CDR3 sequence: CASTPGSGANVLTF. CDR3 DNA: TGCGCCAGCACCCCAGGGTCTGGGGCCAACGTCCTGACTTTC. The J gene is TRBJ2-6, the V gene TRBV4-1; perhaps TRBD1 as D (5 bases). The CDR3 is 14 amino acids. Germline values: CDR1 MGHRA, CDR2 YSYEKL. Trimming took off 7 bases at V and 1 base at J, with 8 bases between the two ends.

V is TRBV29-1 and J is TRBJ1-1; D is uncertain. CDR3 length: 12 residues. Trimming cost V 3 bases and J 0 bases, with 5 bases left between them. Germline CDR1 and CDR2: SQVTM and ANQGSEA. The CDR3 loop reads CSVDWLNTEAFF. DNA of the CDR3: TGCAGCGTTGATTGGCTGAACACTGAAGCTTTCTTT.

J is TRBJ1-1 and V is TRBV28; D perhaps matches TRBD1 (5 bases). Germline assignment: CDR1 MDHEN and CDR2 SYDVKM. V was trimmed by 6 bases and J by 1 base, leaving 9 bases between them. The CDR3 is 13 residues long. The CDR3 nucleotides are TGTGCCAGCAGCGGAGGGGCGAACACTGAAGCTTTCTTT. Its translation is CASSGGANTEAFF.

This chain uses TRBV9 with TRBJ2-7; TRBD2 matches 10 bases. The CDR3 is made up of 16 amino acids. Germline trimming cut 4 bases from V and 2 bases from J; bases unmatched to any gene: 9. Germline CDR1 and CDR2: SGDLS and YYNGEE. In DNA, the CDR3 is TGTGCCAGCAGCCCCAGGACTAGCGGAGGTACCTACGAGCAGTACTTC. Translated: CASSPRTSGGTYEQYF.